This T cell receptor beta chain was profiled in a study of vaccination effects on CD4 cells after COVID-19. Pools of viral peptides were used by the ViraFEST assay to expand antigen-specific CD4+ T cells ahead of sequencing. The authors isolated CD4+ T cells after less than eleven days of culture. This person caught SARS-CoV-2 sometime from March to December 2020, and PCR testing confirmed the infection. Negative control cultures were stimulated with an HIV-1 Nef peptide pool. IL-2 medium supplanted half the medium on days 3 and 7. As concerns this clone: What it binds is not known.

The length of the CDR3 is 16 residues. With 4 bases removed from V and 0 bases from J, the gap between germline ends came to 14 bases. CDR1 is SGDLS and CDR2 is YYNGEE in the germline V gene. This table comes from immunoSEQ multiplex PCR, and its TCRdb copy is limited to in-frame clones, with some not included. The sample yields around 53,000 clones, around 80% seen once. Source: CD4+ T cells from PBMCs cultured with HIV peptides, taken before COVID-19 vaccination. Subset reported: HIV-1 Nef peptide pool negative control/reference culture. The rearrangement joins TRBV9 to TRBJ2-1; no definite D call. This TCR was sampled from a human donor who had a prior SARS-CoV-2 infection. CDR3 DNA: TGTGCCAGCAGCCCCCGTGGCTGGTTCTCCTACAATGAGCAGTTCTTC. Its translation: CASSPRGWFSYNEQFF.